This T cell receptor (beta chain) was profiled in a study of T cell responses to AZD1222 COVID-19 vaccine. This CDR3 contains 12 residues. The germline V gene encodes CDR1 LNHDA and CDR2 SQIVND (reference sequence). V lost 8 bases and J 0 bases, leaving 8 bases between the germline ends. Sequencing was performed with immunoSEQ multiplex PCR; in TCRdb, only in-frame clones are kept and a portion is missing. The sample holds about 130,000 clones, 90% seen once. This clonotype originated in an adult in good health. The chain combines TRBV19 with TRBJ2-7, with D possibly TRBD1 on 6 matching bases. The sample here was peripheral blood, taken on day 0 of AZD1222 vaccination. In nucleotides, the CDR3 is TGTGCCAGTTCAGGGGTCTCCTACGAGCAGTACTTC. Residues: CASSGVSYEQYF. Looking up the rest from reference TRBV19 and TRBJ2-7 gives the full variable domain: DGGITQSPKYLFRKEGQNVTLSCEQNLNHDAMYWYRQDPGQGLRLIYYSQIVNDFQKGDIAEGYSVSREKKESFPLTVTSAQKNPTAFYLCASSGVSYEQYFGPGTRLTVT.